Given below is one T cell receptor beta chain in context. This sample is part of a study of blood T cells in healthy people across ages. Together with a sample-barcoded 5' primer, a J-beta primer mix was included in a second PCR lasting about 7 to 11 cycles. Every cDNA was tagged by a template-switch adaptor with 12 random nucleotides. TCRdb independently ran MiXCR on the 5' RACE reads; one entry per CDR3 protein. The profile shows hundreds of thousands of distinct CDR3 sequences, more than 20% of them singletons. Healthy Russian Caucasian donors spanned ages about 6 to 95 years. These records were also assigned to another study, of T cells of mothers and their children.

Sequencing was performed on blood. The receptor was isolated from a boy younger than 18 in good health.

The CDR3 sequence is CATEVGGQPQHF. CDR3 sequence (DNA): TGTGCCACCGAGGTCGGGGGACAGCCCCAGCATTTT. V and J are TRBV28 and TRBJ1-5; D perhaps matches TRBD1 (5 bases). The CDR3 totals 12 residues. Germline values: CDR1 MDHEN, CDR2 SYDVKM. Deletions cut 10 bases from V and 7 bases from J, with 14 bases between.